This T cell receptor (beta chain) was recorded in a study of blood T cell repertoires in COVID-19. This clone was seen a few times. The table came from immunoSEQ multiplex PCR; TCRdb's copy has only in-frame clones and leaves some out. The table shows roughly 140,000 clones, with roughly 71% occurring only once. CDR3 length: 14 amino acids. CDR1 and CDR2 (germline): MNHEY, SVGAGI. V gave up 2 bases and J gave up 5 bases; unmatched junction bases: 3. Sequences were obtained from peripheral blood. The rearrangement links TRBV6-5 to TRBJ2-7, with TRBD1 matching 10 bases. The receptor's source is a woman older than 75 with acute or convalescent COVID-19. CDR3 sequence: CASSYRQGANEQYF. Written as DNA, the CDR3 is TGTGCCAGCAGTTACCGACAGGGGGCGAACGAGCAGTACTTC.